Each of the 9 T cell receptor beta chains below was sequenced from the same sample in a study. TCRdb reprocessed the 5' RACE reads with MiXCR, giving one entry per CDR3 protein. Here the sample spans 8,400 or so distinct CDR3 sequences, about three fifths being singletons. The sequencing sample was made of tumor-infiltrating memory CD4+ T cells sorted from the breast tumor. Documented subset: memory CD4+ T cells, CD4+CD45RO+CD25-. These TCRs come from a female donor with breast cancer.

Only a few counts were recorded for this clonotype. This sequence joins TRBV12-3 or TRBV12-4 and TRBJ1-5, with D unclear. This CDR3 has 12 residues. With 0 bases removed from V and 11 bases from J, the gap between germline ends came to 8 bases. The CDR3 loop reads CASSLADLAQHF. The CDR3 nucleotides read TGTGCCAGCAGTTTAGCGGATCTGGCCCAGCATTTT.

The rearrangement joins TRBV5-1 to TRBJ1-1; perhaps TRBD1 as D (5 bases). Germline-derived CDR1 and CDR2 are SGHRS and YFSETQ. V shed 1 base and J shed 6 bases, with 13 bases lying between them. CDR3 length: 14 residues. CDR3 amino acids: CASSLTPDNPEAFF. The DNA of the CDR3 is TGCGCCAGCAGCTTGACCCCGGACAACCCTGAAGCTTTCTTT.

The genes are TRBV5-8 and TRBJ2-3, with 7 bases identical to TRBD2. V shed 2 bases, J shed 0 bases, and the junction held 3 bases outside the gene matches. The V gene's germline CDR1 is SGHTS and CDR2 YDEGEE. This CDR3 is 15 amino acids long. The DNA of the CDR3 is TGTGCCAGCAGCTTCCAGCGGGGTAGCACAGATACGCAGTATTTT. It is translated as CASSFQRGSTDTQYF. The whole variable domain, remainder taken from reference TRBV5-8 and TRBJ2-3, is EAGVTQSPTHLIKTRGQQATLRCSPISGHTSVYWYQQALGLGLQFLLWYDEGEERNRGNFPPRFSGRQFPNYSSELNVNALELEDSALYLCASSFQRGSTDTQYFGPGTRLTVL.

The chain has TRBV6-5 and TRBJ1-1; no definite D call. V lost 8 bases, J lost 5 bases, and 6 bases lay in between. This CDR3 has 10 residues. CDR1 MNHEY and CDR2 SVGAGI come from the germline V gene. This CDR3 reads CASGRTEAFF. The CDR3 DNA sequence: TGTGCCAGCGGCCGGACTGAAGCTTTCTTT.

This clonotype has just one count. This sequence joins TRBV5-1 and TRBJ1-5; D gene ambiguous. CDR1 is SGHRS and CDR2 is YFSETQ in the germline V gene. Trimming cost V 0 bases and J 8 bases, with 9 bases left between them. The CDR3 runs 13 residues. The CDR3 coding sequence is TGCGCCAGCAGCTTGGAAGGGAATAAGCCCCAGCATTTT. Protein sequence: CASSLEGNKPQHF.

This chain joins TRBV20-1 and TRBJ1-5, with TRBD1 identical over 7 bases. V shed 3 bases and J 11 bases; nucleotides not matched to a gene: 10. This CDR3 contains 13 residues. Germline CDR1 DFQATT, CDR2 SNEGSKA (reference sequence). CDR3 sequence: CSARVDSQGAQHF. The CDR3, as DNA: TGCAGTGCTAGGGTAGACAGCCAGGGGGCCCAGCATTTT.

CDR3 sequence reads: CATSDGSSARAKNIQYF. The CDR3 nucleotides are TGTGCCACCAGTGATGGATCTAGCGCTCGAGCCAAAAACATTCAGTACTTC. This chain uses TRBV24-1 with TRBJ2-4; D perhaps matches TRBD2 (6 bases). The germline gives CDR1 KGHDR, CDR2 SFDVKD. The V end was cut by 3 bases, the J end by 0 bases, with 14 bases between. This CDR3 comprises 17 residues.

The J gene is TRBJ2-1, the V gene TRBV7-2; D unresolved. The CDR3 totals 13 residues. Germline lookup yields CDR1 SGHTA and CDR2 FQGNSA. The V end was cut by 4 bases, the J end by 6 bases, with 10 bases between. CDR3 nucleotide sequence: TGTGCCAGCAGCTCCCAGCCGGGCAATGAGCAGTTCTTC. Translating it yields CASSSQPGNEQFF.

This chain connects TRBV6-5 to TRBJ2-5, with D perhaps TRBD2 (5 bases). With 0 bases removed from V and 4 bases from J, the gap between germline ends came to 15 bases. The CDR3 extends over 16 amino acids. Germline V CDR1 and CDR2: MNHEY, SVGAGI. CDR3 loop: CASSYSDPGGGETQYF. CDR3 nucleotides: TGTGCCAGCAGTTACTCGGACCCAGGAGGTGGAGAGACCCAGTACTTC.